Listed below are T cell receptor beta chains from one sample, sequenced in a study of blood T cell repertoires in COVID-19. Here immunoSEQ multiplex PCR was the method, and the copy in TCRdb shows in-frame clones only, minus some. The repertoire holds about 59,000 clones, with roughly 70% as singletons. The sequenced sample consisted of peripheral blood. The receptors here all came from a woman aged 70-85 years with acute or convalescent COVID-19. The CDR3 runs from the conserved cysteine through the conserved F or W. The D gene is left open where the match is weak. Size values are once, few and many counts, or a class for expanded clones, and some rows have none.

j_call v_call d_call clone_size cdr3_aa cdr3_nt
TRBJ1-4 TRBV6-5 TRBD1 once CASSLMTGRNEKLFF TGTGCCAGCAGCCTCATGACAGGGCGTAATGAAAAACTGTTTTTT
TRBJ2-2 TRBV15 - - CATSSLKGVSGELFF TGTGCCACCAGCAGTTTAAAGGGGGTTAGTGGGGAGCTGTTTTTT
TRBJ1-1 TRBV2 TRBD1 - CASSTDRTGQAFF TGTGCCAGCAGTACCGACCGGACAGGGCAAGCTTTCTTT
TRBJ2-1 TRBV7-2 TRBD2 - CASSLDESRGNEQFF TGTGCCAGCAGCTTAGATGAGTCGCGGGGGAATGAGCAGTTCTTC
TRBJ2-7 TRBV29-1 - - CSVESYSYEQYF TGCAGCGTTGAGTCGTACTCCTACGAGCAGTACTTC
TRBJ1-2 TRBV9 - once CASSSTGRPEGGYTF TGTGCCAGCAGCTCTACTGGCCGCCCCGAGGGTGGCTACACCTTC
TRBJ2-7 TRBV5-1 TRBD1 - CASSWLHPGTDYEQYF TGCGCCAGCAGCTGGCTCCACCCCGGGACAGACTACGAGCAGTACTTC
TRBJ1-1 TRBV5-1 TRBD1 - CASSSTHGTGGTEAFF TGCGCCAGCAGCTCAACCCACGGGACAGGGGGCACTGAAGCTTTCTTT
TRBJ1-2 TRBV5-1 - - CASSLAAREGYTF TGCGCCAGCAGCTTAGCGGCGCGGGAGGGCTACACCTTC
TRBJ1-1 TRBV5-6 - - CASSKRAPEAFF TGTGCCAGCAGCAAGAGAGCTCCTGAAGCTTTCTTT
TRBJ2-3 TRBV9 TRBD2 - CASSVAWGGPGDTQYF TGTGCCAGCAGCGTAGCTTGGGGAGGGCCCGGGGATACGCAGTATTTT
TRBJ1-1 TRBV11-2 - - CASSLEGGGFAEAFF TGTGCCAGCAGCTTAGAGGGCGGGGGCTTCGCTGAAGCTTTCTTT
TRBJ1-2 TRBV3-1/TRBV3-2 - few CASTNVGGVNYGYTF TGTGCCAGCACCAACGTTGGAGGAGTTAACTATGGCTACACCTTC
TRBJ1-1 TRBV20-1 - - CSASDPGTGGYTEAFF TGCAGTGCTAGTGACCCGGGAACGGGGGGTTACACTGAAGCTTTCTTT
TRBJ2-5 TRBV7-9 - - CASSLSRGNQYF TGTGCCAGCAGCTTAAGTCGAGGGAACCAGTACTTC
TRBJ2-6 TRBV6-5 - - CASSLTGSGANVLTF TGTGCCAGCAGCTTAACGGGCTCTGGGGCCAACGTCCTGACTTTC
TRBJ1-5 TRBV19 - - CASSTRQNVNQPQHF TGTGCCAGTAGTACAAGACAGAACGTAAATCAGCCCCAGCATTTT
TRBJ1-1 TRBV6-5 TRBD1 many CASSYRRGRRTEAFF TGTGCCAGCAGTTACAGGAGGGGGCGACGCACTGAAGCTTTCTTT
TRBJ2-1 TRBV6-5 - few CASSRDSYNEQFF TGTGCCAGCAGTCGAGACTCCTACAATGAGCAGTTCTTC
TRBJ2-2 TRBV10-1 - few CAGRRDGTGELFF TGCGCCGGCCGGAGGGACGGCACCGGGGAGCTGTTTTTT
TRBJ2-3 TRBV19 - - CASSMGPTQYF TGTGCCAGTAGTATGGGCCCTACGCAGTATTTT
TRBJ1-4 TRBV7-9 - - CASSLGDGRVANEKLFF TGTGCCAGCAGCTTAGGCGACGGGAGGGTGGCTAATGAAAAACTGTTTTTT
TRBJ1-1 TRBV6-5 - - CASSSLWRMNTEAFF TGTGCCAGCAGCTCCCTGTGGAGGATGAACACTGAAGCTTTCTTT
TRBJ2-1 TRBV27 TRBD2 few CASRAAGGANEQFF TGTGCCAGTCGAGCCGCCGGGGGGGCGAATGAGCAGTTCTTC
TRBJ2-1 TRBV7-2 - - CASSFQGRKSNEQFF TGTGCCAGCAGCTTCCAGGGTAGGAAATCCAATGAGCAGTTCTTC
TRBJ1-4 TRBV18 TRBD1 - CASSLSGTESEKLFF TGTGCCAGCTCGCTATCCGGGACAGAGAGTGAAAAACTGTTTTTT
TRBJ2-5 TRBV18 TRBD1 - CASSPGTGFETQYF TGTGCCAGCTCACCAGGGACAGGCTTCGAGACCCAGTACTTC
TRBJ1-2 TRBV6-5 TRBD1 - CASSNRGQSDYGYTF TGTGCCAGCTCTAACAGGGGCCAAAGTGACTATGGCTACACCTTC
TRBJ1-6 TRBV2 - few CASSGTGGLYNSPLHF TGTGCCAGCAGTGGAACCGGGGGGCTATATAATTCACCCCTCCACTTT
TRBJ1-2 TRBV4-1 TRBD1 - CASADRGYGYTF TGCGCCAGCGCCGACAGGGGCTATGGCTACACCTTC
TRBJ2-3 TRBV5-1 - - CASSLLGGTDTQYF TGCGCCAGCAGCTTGTTAGGGGGCACAGATACGCAGTATTTT
TRBJ2-1 TRBV6-5 TRBD1 - CASRLDRDMYNEQFF TGTGCCAGCAGACTGGACAGGGATATGTACAATGAGCAGTTCTTC
TRBJ1-2 TRBV18 - - CASSPRPGDGYTF TGTGCCAGCTCACCACGGCCAGGGGACGGCTACACCTTC
TRBJ1-1 TRBV5-1 TRBD1 - CASSRQGTEAFF TGCGCCAGCAGCCGACAGGGGACTGAAGCTTTCTTT
TRBJ2-3 TRBV6-1 - once CASSDRSPTDTQYF TGTGCCAGCAGTGACCGGTCCCCCACAGATACGCAGTATTTT
TRBJ1-6 TRBV5-6 - few CASSRGAVYNSPLHF TGTGCCAGCAGCCGCGGGGCGGTTTATAATTCACCCCTCCACTTT
TRBJ2-1 TRBV10-3 - once CAISGVRNEQFF TGTGCCATCAGTGGGGTGAGGAATGAGCAGTTCTTC
TRBJ1-5 TRBV6-5 TRBD1 - CASRRTGGNQPQHF TGTGCCAGCAGACGGACAGGGGGTAATCAGCCCCAGCATTTT
TRBJ1-2 TRBV4-2 TRBD1 once CASSQEGDRGIYGYTF TGTGCCAGCAGCCAAGAGGGGGACAGGGGAATCTATGGCTACACCTTC
TRBJ1-1 TRBV18 - - CASSGDTASEAFF TGTGCCAGCTCCGGGGACACAGCCTCTGAAGCTTTCTTT
TRBJ1-1 TRBV7-8 - - CASSHPAGLNTEAFF TGTGCCAGCAGCCACCCCGCGGGCCTGAACACTGAAGCTTTCTTT
TRBJ1-1 TRBV6-1 TRBD1 - CASSDWRRGLTEAFF TGTGCCAGCAGTGATTGGCGGAGGGGGCTCACTGAAGCTTTCTTT
TRBJ1-2 TRBV6-5 - - CASIRQDGGYTF TGTGCCAGCATTAGACAGGACGGTGGCTACACCTTC
TRBJ1-1 TRBV5-6 TRBD1 - CASSLQGAGTEAFF TGTGCCAGCAGCTTGCAGGGGGCGGGCACTGAAGCTTTCTTT
TRBJ1-6 TRBV18 TRBD1 once CASSPGQAEIRSYNSPLHF TGTGCCAGCTCACCGGGACAGGCTGAGATAAGGTCCTATAATTCACCCCTCCACTTT
TRBJ1-3 TRBV6-6 - - CASSYSMQGKGNTIYF TGTGCCAGCAGTTACTCGATGCAGGGGAAAGGAAACACCATATATTTT
TRBJ1-1 TRBV12-5 TRBD1 once CASARQGLNTEAFF TGTGCTAGTGCCCGACAGGGGTTGAACACTGAAGCTTTCTTT
TRBJ2-3 TRBV4-1 TRBD2 - CASSQGGVWTDTQYF TGCGCCAGCAGCCAGGGGGGGGTATGGACAGATACGCAGTATTTT